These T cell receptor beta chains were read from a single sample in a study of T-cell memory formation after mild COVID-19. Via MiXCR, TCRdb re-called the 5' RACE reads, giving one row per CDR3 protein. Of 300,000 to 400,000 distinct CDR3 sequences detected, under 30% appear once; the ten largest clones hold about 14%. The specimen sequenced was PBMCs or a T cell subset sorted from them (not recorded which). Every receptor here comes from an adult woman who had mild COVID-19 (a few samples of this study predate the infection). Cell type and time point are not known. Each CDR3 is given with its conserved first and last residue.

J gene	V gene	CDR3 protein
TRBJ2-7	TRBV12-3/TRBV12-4	CASRGTGTGGIGEQYF
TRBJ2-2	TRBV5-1	CASSLLGDTGELFF
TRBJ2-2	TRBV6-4	CASSDRGGRDTGELFF
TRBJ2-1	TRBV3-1	CASSQSLAGVGEQFF
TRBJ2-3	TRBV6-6	CASSYRAPGTDTQYF
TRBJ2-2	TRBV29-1	CSVKSREGPDTGELFF
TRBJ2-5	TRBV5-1	CASSFYTGAQETQYF
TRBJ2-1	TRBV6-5	CASSPLGPRRNEQFF
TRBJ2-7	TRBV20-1	CSARTGGNSYEQYF
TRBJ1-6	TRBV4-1	CASSQGIQNSPLHF
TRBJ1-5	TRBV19	CASKMEGNQPQHF
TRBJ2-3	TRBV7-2	CASSPAWERGRDTQYF
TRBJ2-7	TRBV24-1	CATSDRPPNYEQYF
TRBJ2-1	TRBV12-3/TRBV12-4	CASSFYRRGEQFF
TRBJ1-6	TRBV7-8	CASSPDRANSPLHF
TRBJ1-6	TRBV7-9	CASSLARWNSPLHF
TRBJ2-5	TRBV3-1	CASSQVSETQYF
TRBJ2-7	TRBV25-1	CASSDSGRAYEQYF